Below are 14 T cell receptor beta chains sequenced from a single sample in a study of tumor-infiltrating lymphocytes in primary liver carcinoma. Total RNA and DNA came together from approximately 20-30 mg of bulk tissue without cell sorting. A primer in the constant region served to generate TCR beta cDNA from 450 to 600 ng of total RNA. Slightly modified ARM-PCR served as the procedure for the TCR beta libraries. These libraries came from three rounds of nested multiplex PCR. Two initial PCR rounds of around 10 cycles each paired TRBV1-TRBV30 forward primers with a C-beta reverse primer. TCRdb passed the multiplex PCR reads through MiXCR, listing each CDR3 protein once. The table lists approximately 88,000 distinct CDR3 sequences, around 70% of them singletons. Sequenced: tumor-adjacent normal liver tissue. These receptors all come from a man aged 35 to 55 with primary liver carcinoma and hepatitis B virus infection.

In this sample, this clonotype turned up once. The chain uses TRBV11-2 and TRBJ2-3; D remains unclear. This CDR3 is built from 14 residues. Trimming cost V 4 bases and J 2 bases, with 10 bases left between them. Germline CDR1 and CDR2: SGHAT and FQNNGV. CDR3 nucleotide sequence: TGTGCCAGCAGCTCCGTAAGTATCACAGATACGCAGTATTTT. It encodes CASSSVSITDTQYF.

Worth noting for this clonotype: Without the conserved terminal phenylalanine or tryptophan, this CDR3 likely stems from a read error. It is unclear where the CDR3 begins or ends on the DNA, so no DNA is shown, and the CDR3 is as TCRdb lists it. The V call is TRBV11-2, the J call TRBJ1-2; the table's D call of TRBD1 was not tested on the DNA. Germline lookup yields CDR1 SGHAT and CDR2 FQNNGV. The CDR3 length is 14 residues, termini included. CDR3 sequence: CASSLSSDRRGYAS.

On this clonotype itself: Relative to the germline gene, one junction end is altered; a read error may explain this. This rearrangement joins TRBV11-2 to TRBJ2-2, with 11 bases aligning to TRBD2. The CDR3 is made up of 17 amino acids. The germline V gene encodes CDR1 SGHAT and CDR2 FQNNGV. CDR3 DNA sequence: TGTGTCAGCAGCTCCCGTTTAGCGGGAGGGCCGATATGGGAGCTGTTTTTT. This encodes CVSSSRLAGGPIWELFF.

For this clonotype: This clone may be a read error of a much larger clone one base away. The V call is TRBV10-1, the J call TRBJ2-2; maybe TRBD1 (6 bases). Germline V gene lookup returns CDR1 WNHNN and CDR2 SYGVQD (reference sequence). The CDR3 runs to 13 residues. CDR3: CASSARGAGKLFF. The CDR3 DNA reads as TGCGCCAGCAGTGCCAGGGGCGCCGGGAAGCTGTTTTTT.

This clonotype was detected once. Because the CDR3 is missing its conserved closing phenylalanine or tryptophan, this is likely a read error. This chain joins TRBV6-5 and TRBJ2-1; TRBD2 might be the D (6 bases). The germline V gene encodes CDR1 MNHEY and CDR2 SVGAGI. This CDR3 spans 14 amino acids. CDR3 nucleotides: TGTGCCAGCAGTTCACTAGCTTTCTACAGTGAGCAGTTCTCC. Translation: CASSSLAFYSEQFS.

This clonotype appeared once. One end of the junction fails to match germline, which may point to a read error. As DNA, the CDR3 is TGTGCCAGCAGCAGAACCTACAGCGGCGGGGGACTAGGCTACACATTC. Protein: CASSRTYSGGGLGYTF. The chain employs TRBV11-2 and TRBJ1-2; perhaps TRBD1 as D (5 bases). This CDR3 has 16 residues. The germline gives CDR1 SGHAT, CDR2 FQNNGV.

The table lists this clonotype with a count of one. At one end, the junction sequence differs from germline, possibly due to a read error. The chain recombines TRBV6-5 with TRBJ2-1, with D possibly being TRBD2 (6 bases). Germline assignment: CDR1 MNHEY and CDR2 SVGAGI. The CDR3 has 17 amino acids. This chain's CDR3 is CVSSYRLTRNSYNEQFF. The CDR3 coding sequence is TGTGTCAGCAGTTACCGGTTGACTAGGAACTCCTACAATGAGCAGTTCTTC.

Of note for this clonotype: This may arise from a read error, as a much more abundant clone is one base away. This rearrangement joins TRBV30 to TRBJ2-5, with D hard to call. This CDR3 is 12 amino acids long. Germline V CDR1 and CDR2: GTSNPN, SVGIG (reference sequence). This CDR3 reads CAWSGGLEIQYF. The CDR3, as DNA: TGTGCCTGGAGTGGGGGTTTGGAGATCCAGTACTTC. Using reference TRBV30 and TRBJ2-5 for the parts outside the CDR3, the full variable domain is SQTIHQWPATLVQPVGSPLSLECTVEGTSNPNLYWYRQAAGRGLQLLFYSVGIGQISSEVPQNLSASRPQDRQFILSSKKLLLSDSGFYLCAWSGGLEIQYFGPGTRLLVL.

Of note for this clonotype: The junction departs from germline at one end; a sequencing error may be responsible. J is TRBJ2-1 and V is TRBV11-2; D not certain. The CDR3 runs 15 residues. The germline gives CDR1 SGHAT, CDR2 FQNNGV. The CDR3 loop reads CASGLGVEVHNEQFF. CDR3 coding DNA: TGTGCCAGCGGCTTAGGAGTGGAAGTTCACAATGAGCAGTTCTTC.

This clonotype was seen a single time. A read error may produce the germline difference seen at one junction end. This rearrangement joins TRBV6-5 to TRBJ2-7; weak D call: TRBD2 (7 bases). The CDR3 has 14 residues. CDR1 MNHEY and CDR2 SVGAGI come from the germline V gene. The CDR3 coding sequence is TGTGCCGGCAGTTATGGACTAGGGGGAGGAGAGCAGTACTTC. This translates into CAGSYGLGGGEQYF.

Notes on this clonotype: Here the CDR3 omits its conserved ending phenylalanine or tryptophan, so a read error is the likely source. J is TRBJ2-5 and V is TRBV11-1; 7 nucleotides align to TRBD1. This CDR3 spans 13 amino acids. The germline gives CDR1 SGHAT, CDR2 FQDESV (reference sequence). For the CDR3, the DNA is TGTGCGAGCAGTCAGGGACAGAAAGAGACCCAGTACTCC. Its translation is CASSQGQKETQYS.

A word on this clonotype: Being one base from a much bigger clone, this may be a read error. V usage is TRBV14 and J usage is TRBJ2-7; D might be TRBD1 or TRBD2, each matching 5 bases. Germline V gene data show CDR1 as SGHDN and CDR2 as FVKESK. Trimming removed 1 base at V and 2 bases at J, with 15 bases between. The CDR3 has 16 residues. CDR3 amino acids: CASSQGGAAYTYEQYF. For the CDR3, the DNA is TGTGCCAGCAGCCAAGGAGGGGCGGCTTATACCTACGAGCAGTACTTC.

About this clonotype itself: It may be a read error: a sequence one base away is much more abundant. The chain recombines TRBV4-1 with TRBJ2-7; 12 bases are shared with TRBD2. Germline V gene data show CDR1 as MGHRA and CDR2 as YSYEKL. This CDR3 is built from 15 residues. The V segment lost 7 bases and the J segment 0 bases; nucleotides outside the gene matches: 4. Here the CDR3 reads CASNPTSGSSYEQYF. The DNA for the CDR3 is TGCGCCAGCAACCCGACTAGCGGGAGCTCCTACGAGCAGTACTTC.

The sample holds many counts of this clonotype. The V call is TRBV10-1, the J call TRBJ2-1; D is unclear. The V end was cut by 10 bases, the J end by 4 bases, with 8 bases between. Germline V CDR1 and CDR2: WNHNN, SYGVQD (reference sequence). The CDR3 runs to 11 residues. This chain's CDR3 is CATYYYNEQFF. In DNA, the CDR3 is TGCGCCACCTACTATTACAATGAGCAGTTCTTC.